The 5 T cell receptor beta chains listed next were all sequenced from one sample in a study of quantifying T cell responses using KT2 cells. Turning to the study itself: Reverse transcription used primers in the TCR alpha and beta constant regions.

The cDNA 3' end received a ligated oligonucleotide with a UMI. The first PCR ran 4 to 5 cycles with an equimolar RC1.1 and RC1.2 beta primer mix. TCRdb used MiXCR to reprocess the UMI-ligation and nested PCR reads, holding one entry per CDR3 protein. The sample lists 40,000 to 55,000 distinct CDR3 sequences, roughly 10% seen once, with 8.5% to 12% in the top ten. The sample comprised PBMCs spiked with cells of the T cell clone KT2. The receptors stem from a human donor.

The chain joins TRBV12-3 or TRBV12-4 to TRBJ1-1; D remains ambiguous. Trimming removed 3 bases from V and 1 base from J, with 6 bases in between. The CDR3 loop spans 13 amino acids. This CDR3 reads CASSFPRNTEAFF. CDR3 bases: TGTGCCAGCAGTTTCCCCCGGAACACTGAAGCTTTCTTT.

This clonotype has a count of ten or more. This chain connects TRBV21-1 to TRBJ1-1. TRBV21-1 is a documented pseudogene. The CDR3 is made up of 11 amino acids. CDR3 protein: CASSKGAEAFF. In DNA form, the CDR3 reads TGTGCCAGCAGCAAAGGGGCTGAAGCTTTCTTT.

Note on this clonotype: A much larger clone lies a single base off, so this may be a read error. The rearrangement links TRBV20-1 to TRBJ2-1, with TRBD2 matching over 11 bases. The CDR3 totals 16 residues. The germline V gene encodes CDR1 DFQATT and CDR2 SNEGSKA (reference sequence). With V trimmed by 3 bases and J by 8 bases, 12 bases remained unmatched. The chain's CDR3 is CSASPSQLAGEDEQFF. The DNA for the CDR3 is TGCAGTGCTAGCCCCAGCCAACTAGCGGGAGAGGATGAGCAGTTCTTC.

This clonotype was observed at least ten times. The rearrangement joins TRBV18 to TRBJ2-7; TRBD1 matches 8 bases. The CDR3 is 14 residues long. Trimming at V came to 5 bases and at J to 2 bases, leaving 5 bases not matched to a gene. Germline V gives CDR1 KGHSH, CDR2 LQKENI. The CDR3 spells CASSVNRGAYEQYF. The CDR3 bases are TGTGCCAGCTCAGTTAACAGGGGGGCCTACGAGCAGTACTTC.

In its sample, this clonotype was seen many times. The chain recombines TRBV20-1 with TRBJ2-3; TRBD2 matches 12 bases. Per germline, CDR1 DFQATT and CDR2 SNEGSKA (reference sequence). After removal of 3 bases from V and 8 bases from J, the junction contained 12 bases not matched to a gene. The CDR3 consists of 16 residues. The DNA of the CDR3 is TGCAGTGCTAGGCAGGCTAGCGGGGGGGGGTTGGGTACGCAGTATTTT. Protein sequence: CSARQASGGGLGTQYF.